A selection of T cell receptor beta chains follows, all from one sample in a study of CD8 T cells in ankylosing spondylitis. TCRdb re-called the 5' RACE reads with MiXCR, one entry per CDR3 protein. This sample carries more than 100,000 distinct CDR3 sequences, more than 15% of them seen once, and the ten largest clones take roughly 30%. Material for sequencing was blood, either unsorted or a sorted T cell fraction (not recorded which). The receptors here all came from a male donor with ankylosing spondylitis. Each CDR3 is given with its conserved first and last residue. The order of the fields is D gene, V gene, clone size, J gene, CDR3 DNA, CDR3 protein. D genes are given only for firm matches. Some rows mark clone size as missing; the rest say once, few, many or name a class of expanded clone.

D: .
V: TRBV27
size: .
J: TRBJ2-5
DNA: TGTGCCAGCAGTCCCCTTCAAGAGACCCAGTACTTC
CDR3: CASSPLQETQYF

D: .
V: TRBV12-3/TRBV12-4
size: few
J: TRBJ1-1
DNA: TGTGCCAGCAGTCACAAAGGGGGTTTGGACACTGAAGCTTTCTTT
CDR3: CASSHKGGLDTEAFF

D: TRBD2
V: TRBV7-2
size: few
J: TRBJ2-1
DNA: TGTGCCAGCAGCCAGGGCCTAGCGGGGAGCTCCTACAATGAGCAGTTCTTC
CDR3: CASSQGLAGSSYNEQFF

D: .
V: TRBV7-6
size: .
J: TRBJ2-7
DNA: TGTGCCAGCAGCCCATCATGGGATGTGAGCTCCTACGAGCAGTACTTC
CDR3: CASSPSWDVSSYEQYF

D: TRBD1
V: TRBV7-9
size: few
J: TRBJ2-1
DNA: TGTGCCAGCACCCCGGGACAGTCCTACAATGAGCAGTTCTTC
CDR3: CASTPGQSYNEQFF

D: .
V: TRBV7-9
size: few
J: TRBJ2-3
DNA: TGTGCCAGCAGCTTAGTTGAATATACGCAGTATTTT
CDR3: CASSLVEYTQYF

D: .
V: TRBV3-1
size: .
J: TRBJ2-7
DNA: TGTGCCAGCAGCCAAGGGTCCGCGACTAGCTCCTACGAGCAGTACTTC
CDR3: CASSQGSATSSYEQYF

D: TRBD2
V: TRBV6-5
size: few
J: TRBJ2-7
DNA: TGTGCCAGCAGTTACTCGACTAGCGGGGTCTACGAGCAGTACTTC
CDR3: CASSYSTSGVYEQYF

D: TRBD1
V: TRBV12-3/TRBV12-4
size: few
J: TRBJ1-5
DNA: TGTGCCAGCAGTCTCCCCGGGACAGTCAATCAGCCCCAGCATTTT
CDR3: CASSLPGTVNQPQHF

D: .
V: TRBV4-1
size: .
J: TRBJ2-3
DNA: TGCGCCAGCAGCCTGACACTAGTCTTAGATACGCAGTATTTT
CDR3: CASSLTLVLDTQYF

D: TRBD2
V: TRBV7-9
size: few
J: TRBJ2-7
DNA: TGTGCCAGCAGCCCCCGGGAGGCTTACGAGCAGTACTTC
CDR3: CASSPREAYEQYF

D: .
V: TRBV28
size: .
J: TRBJ1-5
DNA: TGTGCCAGCAGTTTTTTTCGCAGCAATCAGCCCCAGCATTTT
CDR3: CASSFFRSNQPQHF

D: .
V: TRBV15
size: few
J: TRBJ2-3
DNA: TGTGCCACCAGCCTCCCTCTCGTACTAGGAGGAAGCACAGATACGCAGTATTTT
CDR3: CATSLPLVLGGSTDTQYF

D: TRBD1
V: TRBV7-9
size: .
J: TRBJ2-1
DNA: TGTGCCAGCAGCGCTCGGACAGGAACCTCCTACAATGAGCAGTTCTTC
CDR3: CASSARTGTSYNEQFF

D: TRBD2
V: TRBV12-3/TRBV12-4
size: many
J: TRBJ2-5
DNA: TGTGCCAGCAGTCAGACTAGCGGGAGGGCCGAGACCCAGTACTTC
CDR3: CASSQTSGRAETQYF

D: .
V: TRBV28
size: .
J: TRBJ2-1
DNA: TGTGCCAGCAGTTTAAGGGTTGAGACCACGAACAATGAGCAGTTCTTC
CDR3: CASSLRVETTNNEQFF

D: .
V: TRBV12-5
size: few
J: TRBJ2-1
DNA: TGTGCTAGTGGTTTGGTGGGTGAGCAGTTCTTC
CDR3: CASGLVGEQFF

D: .
V: TRBV27
size: many
J: TRBJ2-1
DNA: TGTGCCAGCCTCGATCGGGTTGGGGGGAATGAGCAGTTCTTC
CDR3: CASLDRVGGNEQFF

D: .
V: TRBV11-2
size: .
J: TRBJ1-4
DNA: TGTGCCAGCAGCCCCACCACCATCATTGCAACTAATGAAAAACTGTTTTTT
CDR3: CASSPTTIIATNEKLFF

D: .
V: TRBV7-2
size: few
J: TRBJ1-1
DNA: TGTGCCAGCAGCTCCTACTCGGAGCAGAACACTGAAGCTTTCTTT
CDR3: CASSSYSEQNTEAFF

D: .
V: TRBV9
size: .
J: TRBJ1-1
DNA: TGTGCCAGCAGCGTAGGGCCCCAGGGCACTGAAGCTTTCTTT
CDR3: CASSVGPQGTEAFF

D: TRBD2
V: TRBV11-2
size: few
J: TRBJ2-3
DNA: TGTGCCAGCAGCTTCCCCTGGACAGTAGCGGGACGCACAGATACGCAGTATTTT
CDR3: CASSFPWTVAGRTDTQYF

D: TRBD1
V: TRBV7-8
size: .
J: TRBJ2-7
DNA: TGTGCCAGCAGCTTAGTAGGACAGGGCACCTACGAGCAGTACTTC
CDR3: CASSLVGQGTYEQYF

D: .
V: TRBV7-9
size: few
J: TRBJ2-7
DNA: TGTGCCAGCAGCTTAGACAGGCCTCTTCCCGAGCAGTACTTC
CDR3: CASSLDRPLPEQYF

D: .
V: TRBV12-3/TRBV12-4
size: .
J: TRBJ2-3
DNA: TGTGCCAGCAGTTTAAGCGACTCTTACACAGATACGCAGTATTTT
CDR3: CASSLSDSYTDTQYF

D: .
V: TRBV6-5
size: few
J: TRBJ2-2
DNA: TGTGCCAGCAGGCACTCGACTAGATCCGGGGAGCTGTTTTTT
CDR3: CASRHSTRSGELFF

D: .
V: TRBV7-9
size: few
J: TRBJ1-6
DNA: TGTGCCAGCAGTGGCCAGGGAAATTCACCCCTCCACTTT
CDR3: CASSGQGNSPLHF

D: .
V: TRBV11-1
size: few
J: TRBJ2-1
DNA: TGTGCCAGCAGCGCGGACAGCAATGAGCAGTTCTTC
CDR3: CASSADSNEQFF

D: TRBD1
V: TRBV5-1
size: .
J: TRBJ2-1
DNA: TGCGCCAGCAGCTTGGCACAGGGGGCTCGTGAGCAGTTCTTC
CDR3: CASSLAQGAREQFF

D: TRBD2
V: TRBV25-1
size: few
J: TRBJ2-1
DNA: TGTGCCAGCAGTGGGGGACTAGCGGGAGGAGTAGACGAGTCCTACAATGAGCAGTTCTTC
CDR3: CASSGGLAGGVDESYNEQFF

D: .
V: TRBV5-5
size: .
J: TRBJ2-1
DNA: TGTGCCAGCAGCCTGGAGGGGTCGGGGTTATACAATGAGCAGTTCTTC
CDR3: CASSLEGSGLYNEQFF

D: .
V: TRBV4-3
size: few
J: TRBJ1-5
DNA: TGCGCCAGCAGCCCGAGACGGATGGGGGCGGGTGGGCAGCCCCAGCATTTT
CDR3: CASSPRRMGAGGQPQHF

D: .
V: TRBV6-2/TRBV6-3
size: few
J: TRBJ2-3
DNA: TGTGCCAGCAGTTATTACGTCAGCACAGATACGCAGTATTTT
CDR3: CASSYYVSTDTQYF

D: TRBD1
V: TRBV27
size: few
J: TRBJ2-7
DNA: TGTGCCAGCAGTTTTGGTGGGACAGGGGTGGACTACGAGCAGTACTTC
CDR3: CASSFGGTGVDYEQYF

D: .
V: TRBV5-1
size: .
J: TRBJ1-1
DNA: TGCGCCAGCAGCTTGGATGGGACTGAAGCTTTCTTT
CDR3: CASSLDGTEAFF

D: .
V: TRBV18
size: .
J: TRBJ2-3
DNA: TGTGCCAGCTCATACAACCCCGGGACTAGCACAGATACGCAGTATTTT
CDR3: CASSYNPGTSTDTQYF

D: .
V: TRBV29-1
size: .
J: TRBJ2-7
DNA: TGCAGCGTTGAAGTGGGGTCGGGCGAGCATTACTTC
CDR3: CSVEVGSGEHYF

D: .
V: TRBV12-3/TRBV12-4
size: .
J: TRBJ2-5
DNA: TGTGCCAGCAGTTTATGGGACACTAAGACCCAGTACTTC
CDR3: CASSLWDTKTQYF

D: TRBD1
V: TRBV6-1
size: few
J: TRBJ1-1
DNA: TGTGCCAGCAGTGTAACAGGGGGTTCTAAAGCTTTCTTT
CDR3: CASSVTGGSKAFF

D: TRBD1
V: TRBV7-8
size: .
J: TRBJ1-3
DNA: TGTGCCAGCAGCTGGGACAGGAGCTCTGGAAACACCATATATTTT
CDR3: CASSWDRSSGNTIYF

D: .
V: TRBV25-1
size: .
J: TRBJ1-1
DNA: TGTGCCAGCAGTGTCGGACAGATGAATGAAGCTTTCTTT
CDR3: CASSVGQMNEAFF

D: .
V: TRBV7-9
size: few
J: TRBJ2-2
DNA: TGTGCCAGCAGCGCAAAGTATGGGGGGCCGAACACCGGGGAGCTGTTTTTT
CDR3: CASSAKYGGPNTGELFF

D: TRBD2
V: TRBV7-6
size: .
J: TRBJ2-1
DNA: TGTGCCAGCAGCAGTTTAGTAGCGGGTTCCCGGGATGAGCAGTTCTTC
CDR3: CASSSLVAGSRDEQFF

D: .
V: TRBV11-1
size: few
J: TRBJ2-5
DNA: TGTGCCAGCAGCTTAGGCCCCGGTGTCGAGCGGAACGAAGAGACCCAGTACTTC
CDR3: CASSLGPGVERNEETQYF

D: .
V: TRBV5-1
size: .
J: TRBJ2-2
DNA: TGCGCCAGCAGCTTGGTTTCGGGAACCGGGGAGCTGTTTTTT
CDR3: CASSLVSGTGELFF

D: TRBD2
V: TRBV7-6
size: .
J: TRBJ2-3
DNA: TGTGCCAGCAGCTCTGAGACTAGCCGCCGCACAGATACGCAGTATTTT
CDR3: CASSSETSRRTDTQYF

D: .
V: TRBV9
size: .
J: TRBJ2-1
DNA: TGTGCCAGCAGCGGCGGTGTGGTTTCTGTCGGCATCGATGAGCAGTTCTTC
CDR3: CASSGGVVSVGIDEQFF

D: TRBD1
V: TRBV9
size: .
J: TRBJ2-1
DNA: TGTGCCAGCGGCGGACAGGGCAATGAGCAGTTCTTC
CDR3: CASGGQGNEQFF

D: .
V: TRBV28
size: few
J: TRBJ2-2
DNA: TGTGCCAGCAGACGCCAGGGAGTCCCCGGGGAGCTGTTTTTT
CDR3: CASRRQGVPGELFF

D: TRBD2
V: TRBV27
size: .
J: TRBJ2-2
DNA: TGTGCCAGCTCTTTGGGACTACTCGGAACCGGGGAGCTGTTTTTT
CDR3: CASSLGLLGTGELFF

D: .
V: TRBV28
size: .
J: TRBJ2-7
DNA: TGTGCCAGCAGTTTAAGTCCCGCCGAACACGAGCAGTACTTC
CDR3: CASSLSPAEHEQYF

D: .
V: TRBV2
size: .
J: TRBJ2-3
DNA: TGTGCCAGCAGTGATTCGGCAAGGCTGACAGATACGCAGTATTTT
CDR3: CASSDSARLTDTQYF

D: TRBD1
V: TRBV3-1
size: few
J: TRBJ1-6
DNA: TGTGCCAGCAGCCCAAACGACAGGGCATCCGGTTCACCCCTCCACTTT
CDR3: CASSPNDRASGSPLHF

D: .
V: TRBV9
size: .
J: TRBJ1-6
DNA: TGTGCCAGCAGCGCCCAGATGCACTCCTATAATTCACCCCTCCACTTT
CDR3: CASSAQMHSYNSPLHF

D: TRBD2
V: TRBV9
size: .
J: TRBJ2-1
DNA: TGTGCCAGCAGCACCCGGACTAGCGCCTACAATGAGCAGTTCTTC
CDR3: CASSTRTSAYNEQFF